These T cell receptor beta chains were read from a single sample in a study of tumor-infiltrating lymphocytes in oesophageal squamous cell carcinoma. TCRdb redid the calling of the PCR reads with MiXCR, one entry per CDR3 protein. The sample contains 15,000 to 20,000 distinct CDR3 sequences, about 46% of which appear only once. The sequencing input was normal esophageal tissue next to the tumor. All receptors derive from a female donor with esophageal squamous cell carcinoma. Both conserved end residues are part of each CDR3. The D gene is left open where the match is weak. Clone sizes are given selectively: once, few, many, or a class where the clone is expanded.

TRBJ2-1 NA TRBV7-3 NA CASSLGPHPNEQFF TGTGCCAGCAGCTTAGGGCCGCACCCGAATGAGCAGTTCTTC
TRBJ1-1 many TRBV6-1 TRBD1 CASRVTGGDTEAFF TGTGCCAGCAGGGTGACAGGGGGGGACACTGAAGCTTTCTTT
TRBJ2-7 NA TRBV12-3/TRBV12-4 TRBD2 CASSFLAGAIYEQYF TGTGCCAGCAGTTTCTTAGCGGGGGCTATCTACGAGCAGTACTTC
TRBJ2-1 few TRBV10-2 TRBD1 CASWTGPYNEQFF TGCGCCAGCTGGACAGGCCCCTACAATGAGCAGTTCTTC
TRBJ2-1 NA TRBV6-1 NA CASRQGVETQFF TGTGCCAGCAGACAGGGTGTGGAGACCCAGTTCTTC
TRBJ2-1 once TRBV6-5 NA CASRVAFNEQFF TGTGCCAGCAGAGTAGCGTTCAATGAGCAGTTCTTC
TRBJ1-1 many TRBV6-6 NA CATNYRVTEAFF TGTGCCACCAATTACAGGGTCACTGAAGCTTTCTTT
TRBJ2-5 many TRBV11-2 NA CASSRLFTLDTYNEQYF TGTGCCAGCAGCCGCCTTTTTACTCTTGACACTTACAATGAGCAGTACTTC
TRBJ2-2 medium-sized TRBV7-8 TRBD2 CASSLGGSGVYTGELFF TGTGCCAGCAGCTTAGGGGGTAGCGGGGTTTACACCGGGGAGCTGTTTTTT
TRBJ2-5 medium-sized TRBV10-3 NA CAISPSGAHQETQYF TGTGCCATCAGTCCCTCCGGGGCGCATCAAGAGACCCAGTACTTC
TRBJ2-1 NA TRBV6-1 NA CASSAGTYNSPLHF TGTGCCAGCAGCGCCGGGACTTATAATTCACCCCTCCACTTC
TRBJ2-1 NA TRBV7-9 TRBD2 CASSSLGLAGGYNEQFF TGTGCCAGCAGCTCCCTGGGGCTAGCGGGAGGTTACAATGAGCAGTTCTTC
TRBJ2-1 NA TRBV7-6 NA CASSQGGDEQFF TGTGCCAGCAGCCAGGGGGGGGATGAGCAGTTCTTC
TRBJ2-1 NA TRBV7-9 TRBD1 CASSSTLGGTGTGGEQFF TGTGCCAGCAGCTCCACCCTCGGTGGGACAGGGACAGGAGGGGAGCAGTTCTTC
TRBJ2-7 NA TRBV5-1 NA CASSLAVVPGVYNEQYF TGCGCCAGCAGCTTGGCCGTAGTCCCAGGGGTCTACAATGAGCAGTACTTC
TRBJ2-5 NA TRBV7-8 NA CASSARTGRGSVETQYF TGTGCCAGCAGCGCCCGAACAGGGCGGGGGAGTGTAGAGACCCAGTACTTC
TRBJ2-5 NA TRBV6-1 NA CASSEVSGQGYNEQYF TGTGCCAGCAGTGAAGTGAGCGGGCAGGGTTACAATGAGCAGTACTTC
TRBJ1-1 medium-sized TRBV7-8 NA CASSLVSRGNTEAFF TGTGCCAGCAGCTTAGTCAGCAGGGGGAACACTGAAGCTTTCTTT
TRBJ1-5 many TRBV28 NA CASRGQGGQPQHF TGTGCCAGCAGGGGGCAGGGCGGTCAGCCCCAGCATTTT
TRBJ1-1 NA TRBV10-1 NA CASRAGRLSEAFF TGCGCCAGCAGAGCGGGACGACTTTCCGAAGCTTTCTTT
TRBJ2-1 many TRBV5-8 NA CASSSQGYEQFF TGTGCCAGCAGCTCGCAGGGTTATGAGCAGTTCTTC
TRBJ2-7 NA TRBV7-2 TRBD1 CASSIQGAGEQYF TGTGCCAGCAGTATACAGGGGGCGGGGGAGCAGTACTTC
TRBJ2-5 NA TRBV28 NA CASSLFRTAEETQYF TGTGCCAGCAGTTTATTCCGGACGGCAGAAGAGACCCAGTACTTC
TRBJ2-5 NA TRBV27 NA CASSLEGTQYF TGTGCCAGCAGTTTAGAGGGGACCCAGTACTTC
TRBJ1-5 many TRBV11-2 TRBD1 CASSLDRRQGSGQPQHF TGTGCCAGCAGCTTAGATCGTCGACAGGGGAGCGGGCAGCCCCAGCATTTT
TRBJ2-1 NA TRBV28 NA CASSLAGTYNEQFF TGTGCCAGCAGTTTAGCGGGAACCTACAATGAGCAGTTCTTC
TRBJ2-1 NA TRBV7-9 NA CASSTAGTVVTQFF TGTGCCAGCAGCACTGCGGGGACGGTGGTGACCCAGTTCTTC
TRBJ2-1 once TRBV7-9 NA CASSLGPFF TGTGCCAGCAGCTTAGGTCCGTTCTTC
TRBJ2-1 NA TRBV7-8 TRBD2 CASSPTSGRADQEYF TGTGCCAGCAGCCCAACTAGCGGGAGGGCCGACCAGGAGTACTTC
TRBJ2-1 NA TRBV7-2 NA CASSLARNEQFF TGTGCCAGCAGCTTAGCTCGCAATGAGCAGTTCTTC
TRBJ2-3 few TRBV5-4 NA CASSLFKGGGEGTQYF TGTGCCAGCAGCTTGTTCAAGGGGGGAGGTGAAGGTACGCAGTATTTT
TRBJ2-7 NA TRBV7-8 TRBD2 CASSLGSSGSSYEQYF TGTGCCAGCAGCTTAGGTTCTAGCGGGAGCTCCTACGAGCAGTACTTC
TRBJ1-4 NA TRBV2 NA CAGTPGRSNEKLFF TGTGCCGGCACCCCGGGCCGGAGTAATGAAAAACTGTTTTTT
TRBJ2-1 few TRBV7-6 NA CASSWDSNNEQFF TGTGCCAGCAGCTGGGACTCCAACAATGAGCAGTTCTTC
TRBJ1-3 NA TRBV12-3/TRBV12-4 NA CASRSRTPGNTIYF TGTGCCAGCAGATCCCGGACACCTGGAAACACCATATATTTT
TRBJ2-7 many TRBV6-2/TRBV6-3 TRBD2 CASSPQTSGSYEQYF TGTGCCAGCAGTCCCCAGACTAGCGGGAGCTACGAGCAGTACTTC
TRBJ2-5 many TRBV7-9 NA CASSFGLQETQYF TGTGCCAGCAGCTTCGGGCTCCAAGAGACCCAGTACTTC
TRBJ2-1 NA TRBV7-2 TRBD2 CASSLVSSGISYNEQFF TGTGCCAGCAGCTTAGTCTCTAGCGGGATCTCCTACAATGAGCAGTTCTTC
TRBJ2-1 many TRBV9 TRBD1 CASRDGTGYEQFF TGTGCCAGCAGGGACGGGACAGGGTATGAGCAGTTCTTC
TRBJ2-3 NA TRBV6-1 NA CASSEASYEQYF TGTGCCAGCAGTGAAGCGAGCTACGAGCAGTATTTT
TRBJ2-7 NA TRBV7-9 NA CASSLYSTGKNEQYF TGTGCCAGCAGCTTATATAGTACAGGGAAAAACGAGCAGTACTTC
TRBJ2-1 NA TRBV6-8 NA CASSYSGSYEQFF TGTGCCAGCAGTTACTCGGGCAGCTACGAGCAGTTCTTC
TRBJ2-6 NA TRBV6-8 TRBD1 CATRGMLAVGANVLTF TGTGCCACCAGGGGGATGCTTGCCGTTGGGGCCAACGTCCTGACTTTC
TRBJ2-1 NA TRBV12-3/TRBV12-4 TRBD1 CASRPTGAYNEQFF TGTGCCAGCAGACCGACAGGGGCCTACAATGAGCAGTTCTTC
TRBJ2-1 few TRBV7-6 TRBD2 CASSLAGFNEQFF TGTGCTAGCAGCTTAGCGGGGTTCAATGAGCAGTTCTTC
TRBJ2-7 NA TRBV7-2 TRBD2 CASSIAGWDREQYF TGTGCCAGCAGCATAGCGGGATGGGATCGGGAGCAGTACTTC
TRBJ2-7 NA TRBV12-3/TRBV12-4 NA CASSSRGSSYEQYF TGTGCCAGCAGTTCCAGGGGTAGCTCCTACGAGCAGTACTTC
TRBJ2-1 few TRBV12-3/TRBV12-4 TRBD2 CASSSLIAGAGYEQFF TGTGCCAGCAGTTCTCTCATAGCGGGAGCGGGATATGAGCAGTTCTTC
TRBJ2-3 NA TRBV7-3 NA CASSEDLPSTDTQYF TGTGCCAGCAGCGAGGACCTTCCTAGCACAGATACGCAGTATTTT
TRBJ1-1 NA TRBV7-2 NA CASRRGRDTEAFF TGTGCCAGCAGGCGCGGTAGGGACACTGAAGCTTTCTTT
TRBJ1-2 NA TRBV12-3/TRBV12-4 NA CASSLGYYGYTF TGTGCCAGCAGTTTGGGATACTATGGCTACACCTTC
TRBJ2-3 many TRBV27 NA CASSFNVGGTDTQYF TGTGCCAGCAGTTTCAATGTAGGGGGCACAGATACGCAGTATTTT
TRBJ2-7 NA TRBV7-2 TRBD2 CASSTRLAGAYEQYF TGTGCCAGCAGCACCCGACTAGCGGGAGCCTACGAGCAGTACTTC
TRBJ2-3 once TRBV20-1 NA CSATRLEGLTDTQYF TGCAGTGCTACCCGACTAGAGGGCCTGACAGATACGCAGTATTTT
TRBJ2-5 NA TRBV7-3 NA CASSPHPTFQETQYF TGTGCCAGCAGCCCCCACCCGACATTCCAAGAGACCCAGTACTTC
TRBJ2-7 once TRBV6-2/TRBV6-3 TRBD1 CASSDYWTGTSYEQYF TGTGCCAGCAGTGATTATTGGACAGGGACGTCCTACGAGCAGTACTTC
TRBJ1-1 many TRBV18 NA CACGRETEAFF TGTGCCTGCGGACGTGAGACCGAAGCTTTCTTT
TRBJ2-3 NA TRBV10-3 TRBD1 CAISEGTGGFTDTQYF TGTGCCATCAGTGAGGGGACAGGGGGATTCACAGATACGCAGTATTTT
TRBJ2-7 NA TRBV7-2 NA CASSLSQGRYEQYF TGTGCCAGCAGCTTAAGCCAGGGGCGCTACGAGCAGTACTTC